This T cell receptor beta chain stems from a study of glioma-infiltrating T cells. Study summary: Dexamethasone exposure before glioma surgery was limited to six or fewer days. Whole-study results and caveats: Shared blood CDR3 signature motifs marked patients with low tissue-blood divergence.

This CDR3 is built from 15 residues. The germline gives CDR1 DFQATT, CDR2 SNEGSKA (reference sequence). Trimming stripped 1 base from V and 1 base from J, with 13 bases between. The iRepertoire nested amplicon-rescue multiplex PCR amplified TCR alpha and beta CDR3s from RNA. TCRdb reanalysed the multiplex PCR reads using MiXCR and keeps one entry per CDR3 protein. Seen here are about 400,000 distinct CDR3 sequences, about two fifths observed once, and the top ten hold around 13%. This clonotype was recorded at least ten times. As yet, its antigen is unknown. This sequence was found in a human donor with low-grade glioma or glioblastoma, undergoing nonglioma brain surgery, or in good health (not recorded which). This chain connects TRBV20-1 to TRBJ1-2; perhaps TRBD1 as D (6 bases). Source material: glioma tissue, nonneoplastic brain tissue, or PBMCs (not recorded which). The CDR3 is CSARGGPGDNYGYTF. CDR3 nucleotide sequence: TGCAGTGCTAGAGGGGGGCCAGGGGATAACTATGGCTACACCTTC.